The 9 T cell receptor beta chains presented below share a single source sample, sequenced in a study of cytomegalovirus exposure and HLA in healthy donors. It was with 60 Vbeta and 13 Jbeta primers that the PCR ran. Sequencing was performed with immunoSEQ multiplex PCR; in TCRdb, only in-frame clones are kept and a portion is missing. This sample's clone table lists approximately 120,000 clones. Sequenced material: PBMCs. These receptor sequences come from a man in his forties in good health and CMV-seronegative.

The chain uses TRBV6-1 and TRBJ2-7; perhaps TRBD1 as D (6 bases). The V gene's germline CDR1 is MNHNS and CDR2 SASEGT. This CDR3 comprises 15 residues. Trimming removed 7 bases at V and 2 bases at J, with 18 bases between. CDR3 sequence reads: CASTSGTLPAYEQYF. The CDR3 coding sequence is TGTGCCAGCACTTCCGGGACACTGCCGGCCTACGAGCAGTACTTC.

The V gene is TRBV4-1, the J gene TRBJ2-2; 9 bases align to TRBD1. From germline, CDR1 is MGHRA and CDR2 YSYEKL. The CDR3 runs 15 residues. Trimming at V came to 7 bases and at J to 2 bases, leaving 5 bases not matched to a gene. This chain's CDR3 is CASTQGQGNTGELFF. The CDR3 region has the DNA TGCGCCAGCACCCAGGGACAGGGAAACACCGGGGAGCTGTTTTTT.

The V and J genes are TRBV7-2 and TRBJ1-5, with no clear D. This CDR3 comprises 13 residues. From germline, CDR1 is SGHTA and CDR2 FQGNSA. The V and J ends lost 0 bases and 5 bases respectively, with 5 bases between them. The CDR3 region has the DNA TGTGCCAGCAGCTTAGCGAGGGATCAGCCCCAGCATTTT. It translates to CASSLARDQPQHF.

The CDR3 sequence is CASSAGSNYGYTF. The CDR3 DNA sequence: TGTGCCAGCAGCGCAGGATCTAACTATGGCTACACCTTC. This chain links TRBV11-2 with TRBJ1-2; D is undetermined. Trimming cost V 5 bases and J 0 bases, with 7 bases left between them. CDR3 size: 13 residues. Per the germline V gene, CDR1 is SGHAT and CDR2 is FQNNGV. Full variable domain (remainder filled in from reference TRBV11-2 and TRBJ1-2): EAGVAQSPRYKIIEKRQSVAFWCNPISGHATLYWYQQILGQGPKLLIQFQNNGVVDDSQLPKDRFSAERLKGVDSTLKIQPAKLEDSAVYLCASSAGSNYGYTFGSGTRLTVV.

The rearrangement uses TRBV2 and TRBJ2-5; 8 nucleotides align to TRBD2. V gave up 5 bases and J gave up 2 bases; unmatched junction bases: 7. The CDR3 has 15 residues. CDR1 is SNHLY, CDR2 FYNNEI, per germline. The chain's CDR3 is CASSRLAGDQETQYF. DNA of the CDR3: TGTGCCAGCAGTCGGCTAGCGGGTGATCAAGAGACCCAGTACTTC.

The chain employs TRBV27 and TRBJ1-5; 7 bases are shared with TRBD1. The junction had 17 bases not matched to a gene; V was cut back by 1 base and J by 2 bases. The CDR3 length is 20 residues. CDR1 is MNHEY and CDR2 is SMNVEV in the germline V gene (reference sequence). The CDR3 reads CASSLCFPWDSGRGNQPQHF. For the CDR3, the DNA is TGTGCCAGCAGTTTATGTTTCCCTTGGGACAGCGGGAGGGGCAATCAGCCCCAGCATTTT.

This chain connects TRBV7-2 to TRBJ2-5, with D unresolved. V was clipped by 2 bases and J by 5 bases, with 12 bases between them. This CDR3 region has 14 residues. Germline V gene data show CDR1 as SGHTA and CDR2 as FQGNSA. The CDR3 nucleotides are TGTGCCAGCAGCTTACGCCTAACTCGGGAGACCCAGTACTTC. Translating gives CASSLRLTRETQYF.

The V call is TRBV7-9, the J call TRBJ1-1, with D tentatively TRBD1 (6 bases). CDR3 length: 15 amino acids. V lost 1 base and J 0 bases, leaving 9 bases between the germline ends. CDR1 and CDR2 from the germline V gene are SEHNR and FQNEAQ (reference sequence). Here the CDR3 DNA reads TGTGCCAGCAGCTTAGGGCCAGGGGTGAACACTGAAGCTTTCTTT. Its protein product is CASSLGPGVNTEAFF.

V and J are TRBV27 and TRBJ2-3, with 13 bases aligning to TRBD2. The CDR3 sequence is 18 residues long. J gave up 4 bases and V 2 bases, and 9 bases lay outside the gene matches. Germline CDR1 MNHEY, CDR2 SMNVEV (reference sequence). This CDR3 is CASSLGPGTSGMSDTQYF. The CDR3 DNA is TGTGCCAGCAGTTTAGGGCCCGGGACTAGCGGGATGTCAGATACGCAGTATTTT.